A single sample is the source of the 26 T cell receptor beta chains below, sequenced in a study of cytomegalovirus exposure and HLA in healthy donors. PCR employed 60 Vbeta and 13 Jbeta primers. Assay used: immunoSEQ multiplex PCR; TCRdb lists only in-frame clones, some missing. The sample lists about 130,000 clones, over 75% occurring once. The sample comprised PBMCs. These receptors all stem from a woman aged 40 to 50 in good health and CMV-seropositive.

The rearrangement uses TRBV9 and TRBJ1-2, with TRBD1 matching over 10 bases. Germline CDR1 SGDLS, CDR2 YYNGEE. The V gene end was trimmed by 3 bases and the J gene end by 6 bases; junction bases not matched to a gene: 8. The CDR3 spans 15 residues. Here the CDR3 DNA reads TGTGCCAGCAGCGCGCGGGGACAGGGGTTCAATGGCTACACCTTC. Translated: CASSARGQGFNGYTF.

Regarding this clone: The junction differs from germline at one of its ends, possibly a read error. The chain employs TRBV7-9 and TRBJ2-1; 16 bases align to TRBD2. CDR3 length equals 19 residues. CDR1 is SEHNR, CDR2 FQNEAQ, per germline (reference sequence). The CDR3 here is CASNLGRGGLAGGYNEQFF. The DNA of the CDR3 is TGTGCCAGCAACTTAGGGCGTGGGGGACTAGCGGGAGGGTACAATGAGCAGTTCTTC.

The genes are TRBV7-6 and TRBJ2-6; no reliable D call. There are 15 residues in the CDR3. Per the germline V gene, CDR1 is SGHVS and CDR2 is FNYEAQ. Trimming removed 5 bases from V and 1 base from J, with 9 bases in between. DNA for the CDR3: TGTGCCAGCAGCCTACGTAGATCTGGGGCCAACGTCCTGACTTTC. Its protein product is CASSLRRSGANVLTF.

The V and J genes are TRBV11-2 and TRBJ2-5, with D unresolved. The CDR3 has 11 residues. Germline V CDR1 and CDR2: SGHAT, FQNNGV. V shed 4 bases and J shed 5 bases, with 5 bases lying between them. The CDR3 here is CASSSTETQYF. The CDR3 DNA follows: TGTGCCAGCAGCTCTACCGAGACCCAGTACTTC.

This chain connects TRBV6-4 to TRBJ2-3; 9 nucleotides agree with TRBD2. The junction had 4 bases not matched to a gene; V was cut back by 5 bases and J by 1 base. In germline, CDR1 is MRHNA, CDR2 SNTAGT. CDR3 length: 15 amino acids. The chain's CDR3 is CASSQLAGGTDTQYF. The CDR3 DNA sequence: TGTGCCAGCAGTCAGTTAGCGGGGGGCACAGATACGCAGTATTTT.

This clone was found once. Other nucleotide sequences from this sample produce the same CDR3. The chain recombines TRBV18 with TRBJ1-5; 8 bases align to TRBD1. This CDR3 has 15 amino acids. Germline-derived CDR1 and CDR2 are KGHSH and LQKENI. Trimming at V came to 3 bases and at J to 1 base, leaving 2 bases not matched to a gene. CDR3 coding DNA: TGTGCCAGCTCACCCCGGACAGGGAGCAATCAGCCCCAGCATTTT. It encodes CASSPRTGSNQPQHF.

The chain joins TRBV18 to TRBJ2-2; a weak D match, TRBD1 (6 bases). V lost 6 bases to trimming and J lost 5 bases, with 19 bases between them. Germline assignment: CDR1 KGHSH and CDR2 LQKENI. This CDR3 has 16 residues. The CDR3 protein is CASSSLRDIKTGELFF. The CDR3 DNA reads TGTGCCAGCTCCTCGTTACGGGACATAAAGACCGGGGAGCTGTTTTTT.

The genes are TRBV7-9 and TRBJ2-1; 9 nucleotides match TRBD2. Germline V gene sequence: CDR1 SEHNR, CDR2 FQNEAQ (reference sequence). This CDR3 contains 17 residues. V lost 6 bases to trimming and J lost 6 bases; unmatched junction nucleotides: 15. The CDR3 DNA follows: TGTGCCAGCAGTCCAGGGACGGGACTAGCAAGTTTCAATGAGCAGTTCTTC. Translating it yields CASSPGTGLASFNEQFF.

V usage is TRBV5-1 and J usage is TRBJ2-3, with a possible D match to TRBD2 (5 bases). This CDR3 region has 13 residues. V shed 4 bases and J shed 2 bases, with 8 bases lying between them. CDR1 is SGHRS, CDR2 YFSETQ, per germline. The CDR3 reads CASSPGFTDTQYF. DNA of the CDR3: TGCGCCAGCAGCCCGGGATTCACAGATACGCAGTATTTT.

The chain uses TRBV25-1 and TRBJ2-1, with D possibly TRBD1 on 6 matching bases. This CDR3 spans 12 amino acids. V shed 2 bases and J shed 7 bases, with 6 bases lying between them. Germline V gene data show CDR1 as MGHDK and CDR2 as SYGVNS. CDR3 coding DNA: TGTGCCAGCAGTGAAAGGGGGAATGAGCAGTTCTTC. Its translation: CASSERGNEQFF.

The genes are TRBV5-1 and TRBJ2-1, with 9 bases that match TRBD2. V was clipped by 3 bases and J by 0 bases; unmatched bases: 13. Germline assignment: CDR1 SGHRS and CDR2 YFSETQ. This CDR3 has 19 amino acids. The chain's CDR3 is CASSSWASGVSSSYNEQFF. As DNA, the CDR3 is TGCGCCAGCAGCTCCTGGGCTAGCGGGGTATCGAGCTCCTACAATGAGCAGTTCTTC.

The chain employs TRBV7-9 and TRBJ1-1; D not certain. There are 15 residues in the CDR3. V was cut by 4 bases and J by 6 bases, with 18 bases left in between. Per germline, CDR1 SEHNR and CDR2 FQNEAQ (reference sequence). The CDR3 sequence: CASSWRSDGKAEAFF. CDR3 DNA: TGTGCCAGCAGCTGGAGATCCGACGGGAAAGCTGAAGCTTTCTTT.

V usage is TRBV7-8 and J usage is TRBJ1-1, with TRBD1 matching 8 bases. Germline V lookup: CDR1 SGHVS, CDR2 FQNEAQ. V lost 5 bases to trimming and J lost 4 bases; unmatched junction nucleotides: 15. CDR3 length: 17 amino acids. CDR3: CASSPPDRAISGTEAFF. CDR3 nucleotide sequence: TGTGCCAGCAGCCCACCGGACAGGGCAATTAGTGGCACTGAAGCTTTCTTT.

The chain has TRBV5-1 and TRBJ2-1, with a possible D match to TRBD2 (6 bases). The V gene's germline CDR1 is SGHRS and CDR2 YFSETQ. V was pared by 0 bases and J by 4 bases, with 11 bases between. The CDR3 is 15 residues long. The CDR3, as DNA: TGCGCCAGCAGCTTGGCCGGGGGTCTTTACAATGAGCAGTTCTTC. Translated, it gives CASSLAGGLYNEQFF. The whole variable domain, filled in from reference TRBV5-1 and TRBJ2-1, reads KAGVTQTPRYLIKTRGQQVTLSCSPISGHRSVSWYQQTPGQGLQFLFEYFSETQRNKGNFPGRFSGRQFSNSRSEMNVSTLELGDSALYLCASSLAGGLYNEQFFGPGTRLTVL.

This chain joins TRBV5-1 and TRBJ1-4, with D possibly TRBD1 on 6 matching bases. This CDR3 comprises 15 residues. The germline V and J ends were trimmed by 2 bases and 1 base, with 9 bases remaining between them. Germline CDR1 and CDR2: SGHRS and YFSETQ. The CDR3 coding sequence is TGCGCCAGCAGCTTTTCAGGGGAAACTAATGAAAAACTGTTTTTT. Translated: CASSFSGETNEKLFF.

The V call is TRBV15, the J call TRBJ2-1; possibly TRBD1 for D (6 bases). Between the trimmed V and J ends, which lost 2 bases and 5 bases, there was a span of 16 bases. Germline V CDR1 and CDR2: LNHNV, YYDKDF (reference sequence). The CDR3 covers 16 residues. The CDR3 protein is CATSRRSWTANNEQFF. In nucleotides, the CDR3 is TGTGCCACCAGCAGACGATCTTGGACAGCGAACAATGAGCAGTTCTTC.

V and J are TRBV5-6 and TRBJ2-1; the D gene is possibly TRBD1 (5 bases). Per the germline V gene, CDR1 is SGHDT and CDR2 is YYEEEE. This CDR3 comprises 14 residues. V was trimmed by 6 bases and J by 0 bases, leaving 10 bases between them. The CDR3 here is CASILGVSYNEQFF. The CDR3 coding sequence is TGTGCCAGCATCTTAGGGGTCTCCTACAATGAGCAGTTCTTC. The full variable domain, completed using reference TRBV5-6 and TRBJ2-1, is DAGVTQSPTHLIKTRGQQVTLRCSPKSGHDTVSWYQQALGQGPQFIFQYYEEEERQRGNFPDRFSGHQFPNYSSELNVNALLLGDSALYLCASILGVSYNEQFFGPGTRLTVL.

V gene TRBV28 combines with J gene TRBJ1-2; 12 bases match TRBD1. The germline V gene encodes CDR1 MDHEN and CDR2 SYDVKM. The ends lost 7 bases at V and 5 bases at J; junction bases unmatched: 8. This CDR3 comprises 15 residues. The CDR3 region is CASTPGTGGNYGYTF. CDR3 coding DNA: TGTGCCAGCACCCCCGGGACAGGGGGCAATTATGGCTACACCTTC.

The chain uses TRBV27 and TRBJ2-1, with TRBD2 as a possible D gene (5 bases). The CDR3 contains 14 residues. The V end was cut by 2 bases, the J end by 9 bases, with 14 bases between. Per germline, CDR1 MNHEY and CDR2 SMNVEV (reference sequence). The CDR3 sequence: CASSLDVRAGEQFF. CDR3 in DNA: TGTGCCAGCAGTTTAGACGTGAGGGCCGGTGAGCAGTTCTTC.

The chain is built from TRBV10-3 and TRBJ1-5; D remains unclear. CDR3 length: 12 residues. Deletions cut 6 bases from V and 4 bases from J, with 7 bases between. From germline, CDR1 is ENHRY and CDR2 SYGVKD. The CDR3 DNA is TGTGCCATCAGCCCTAATAATCAGCCCCAGCATTTT. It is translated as CAISPNNQPQHF.

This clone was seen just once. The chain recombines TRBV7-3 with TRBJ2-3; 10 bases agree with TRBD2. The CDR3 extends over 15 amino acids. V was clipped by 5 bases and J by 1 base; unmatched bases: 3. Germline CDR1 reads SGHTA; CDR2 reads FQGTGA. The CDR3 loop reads CASSTGTSGTDTQYF. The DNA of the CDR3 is TGTGCCAGCAGCACAGGGACTAGCGGCACAGATACGCAGTATTTT.

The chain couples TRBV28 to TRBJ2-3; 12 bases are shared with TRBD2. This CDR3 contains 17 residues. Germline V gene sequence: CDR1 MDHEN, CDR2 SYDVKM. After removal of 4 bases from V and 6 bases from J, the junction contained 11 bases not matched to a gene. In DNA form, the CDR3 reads TGTGCCAGCAGTTCCGGACTAGCGGGACTTCCTAGGGATACGCAGTATTTT. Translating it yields CASSSGLAGLPRDTQYF.

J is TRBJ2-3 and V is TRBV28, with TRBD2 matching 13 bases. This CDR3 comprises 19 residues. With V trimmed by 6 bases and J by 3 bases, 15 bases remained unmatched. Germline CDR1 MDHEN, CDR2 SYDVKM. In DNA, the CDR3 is TGTGCCAGCAGAACCCCGGGGGGCGGGGGACTAGCGGGGACAGATACGCAGTATTTT. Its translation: CASRTPGGGGLAGTDTQYF.

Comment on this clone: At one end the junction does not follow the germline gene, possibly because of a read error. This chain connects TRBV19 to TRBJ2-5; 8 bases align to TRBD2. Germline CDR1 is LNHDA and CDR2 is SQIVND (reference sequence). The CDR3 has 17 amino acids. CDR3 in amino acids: CASSSGVAGPRQETQYF. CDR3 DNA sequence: TGTGCCAGTAGCTCGGGCGTAGCGGGACCCCGCCAAGAAACCCAGTACTTC.

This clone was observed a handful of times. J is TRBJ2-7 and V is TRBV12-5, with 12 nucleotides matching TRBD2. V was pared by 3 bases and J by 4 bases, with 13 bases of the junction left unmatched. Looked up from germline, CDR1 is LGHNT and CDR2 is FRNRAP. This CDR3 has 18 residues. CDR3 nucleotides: TGTGCTAGTGGTTTAAAATTAGGACTAGCGGGAATGCGGTACGAGCAGTACTTC. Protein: CASGLKLGLAGMRYEQYF.

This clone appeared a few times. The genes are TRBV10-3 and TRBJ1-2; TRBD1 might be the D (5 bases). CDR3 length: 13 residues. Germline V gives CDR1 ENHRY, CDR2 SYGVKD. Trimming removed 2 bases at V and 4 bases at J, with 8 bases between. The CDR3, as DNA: TGTGCCATCAGTGAGGGGGGGTCCTATGGCTACACCTTC. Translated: CAISEGGSYGYTF.